The 26 T cell receptor beta chains given below trace back to one sample, sequenced in a study of lymphopenia after photon versus proton radiotherapy. Produced via immunoSEQ multiplex PCR; TCRdb's table is partial and in-frame only. The sample yields fewer than 25,000 clones, roughly 91% seen once. The source was peripheral blood, collected from a patient treated with proton-based radiotherapy. These receptors originate from a woman aged 65 to 85 with pancreatic cancer. Some clones in this sample may be carry-over from other donors' samples.

The V call is TRBV27, the J call TRBJ1-4; 8 bases fit TRBD1. The CDR3 spans 15 residues. Trimming at V came to 1 base and at J to 10 bases, leaving 8 bases not matched to a gene. CDR1 is MNHEY, CDR2 SMNVEV, per germline (reference sequence). CDR3 in amino acids: CASSLFGQGGGKLFF. CDR3 in DNA: TGTGCCAGCAGTTTATTCGGACAGGGAGGTGGAAAACTGTTTTTT.

This chain connects TRBV18 to TRBJ2-2; D is possibly TRBD2 (6 bases). This CDR3 region has 15 residues. V lost 3 bases and J lost 7, with 15 bases in between. Germline V CDR1 and CDR2: KGHSH, LQKENI. The CDR3 DNA sequence: TGTGCCAGCTCACCCAAGGAGGGAACGATCGGGGAGCTGTTTTTT. Protein product: CASSPKEGTIGELFF.

The chain uses TRBV30 and TRBJ2-7; D not certain. Looked up from germline, CDR1 is GTSNPN and CDR2 is SVGIG (reference sequence). Trimming left V 4 bases short and J 0 bases short, with 16 bases between. The length of the CDR3 is 15 residues. The CDR3 DNA reads as TGTGCCTGGACCGCCCTGGGTCTGAGCTCCTACGAGCAGTACTTC. Its protein product is CAWTALGLSSYEQYF.

This chain connects TRBV7-2 to TRBJ2-7; 8 bases line up with TRBD1. The CDR3 has 13 residues. The V gene's germline CDR1 is SGHTA and CDR2 FQGNSA. V dropped 5 bases and J dropped 6; count of bases not matched to a gene: 6. The CDR3 DNA is TGTGCCAGCAGCCGTGGACAGGGAATCGAGCAGTACTTC. Translating gives CASSRGQGIEQYF. Supplemented by reference TRBV7-2 and TRBJ2-7, the full variable domain reads GAGVSQSPSNKVTEKGKDVELRCDPISGHTALYWYRQSLGQGLEFLIYFQGNSAPDKSGLPSDRFSAERTGGSVSTLTIQRTQQEDSAVYLCASSRGQGIEQYFGPGTRLTVT.

V gene TRBV7-2 combines with J gene TRBJ2-5; D unclear. The V end lost 5 bases, the J end lost 2 bases, and 15 bases lay between the germline ends. The V gene's germline CDR1 is SGHTA and CDR2 FQGNSA. The CDR3 has 15 residues. CDR3 region: CASSLSTVQQETQYF. In DNA, the CDR3 is TGTGCCAGCAGCCTCTCGACCGTACAACAAGAGACCCAGTACTTC. Looking up the rest from reference TRBV7-2 and TRBJ2-5 gives the full variable domain: GAGVSQSPSNKVTEKGKDVELRCDPISGHTALYWYRQSLGQGLEFLIYFQGNSAPDKSGLPSDRFSAERTGGSVSTLTIQRTQQEDSAVYLCASSLSTVQQETQYFGPGTRLLVL.

The chain carries TRBV10-2 and TRBJ1-2; D gene uncertain. Trimming took 4 bases from V and 7 from J, leaving 16 bases between them. Germline V lookup: CDR1 WSHSY, CDR2 SAAADI. The CDR3 is made up of 14 amino acids. Here the CDR3 DNA reads TGCGCCAGCAGTGCGAGCAGTAATCGAGGTGGCTACACCTTC. Protein product: CASSASSNRGGYTF.

This clone was counted once. The gene calls are TRBV30 and TRBJ2-7; 8 bases are shared with TRBD2. This CDR3 has 14 residues. From germline, CDR1 is GTSNPN and CDR2 SVGIG (reference sequence). V was pared by 5 bases and J by 4 bases, with 10 bases of the junction left unmatched. The CDR3 DNA sequence: TGTGCCTGGGACCGGGGGGGGTCCCAATACGAGCAGTACTTC. This codes for CAWDRGGSQYEQYF.

This chain connects TRBV28 to TRBJ1-2, with 11 nucleotides matching TRBD1. The germline CDR1 and CDR2 sequences are MDHEN and SYDVKM. The CDR3 is 15 amino acids. Unmatched junction bases numbered 4, after V lost 5 bases and J lost 2 bases. The CDR3 spells CASSPGQGGNYGYTF. The CDR3 coding sequence is TGTGCCAGCAGTCCGGGACAGGGGGGGAACTATGGCTACACCTTC.

The chain employs TRBV6-5 and TRBJ2-5; TRBD1 is a possible D gene (6 bases). This CDR3 contains 15 residues. With 4 bases removed from V and 7 bases from J, the gap between germline ends came to 19 bases. Germline assignment: CDR1 MNHEY and CDR2 SVGAGI. The CDR3 coding sequence is TGTGCCAGCAGTTTAGGACAAGGGGGTTCCGGGACCCAGTACTTC. Its translation: CASSLGQGGSGTQYF.

The chain links TRBV30 to TRBJ2-3; TRBD1 is a possible D gene (5 bases). CDR1 is GTSNPN and CDR2 is SVGIG in the germline V gene (reference sequence). CDR3 length: 13 residues. The ends were cut back, 8 bases at V and 3 bases at J, with 15 bases in the middle. The CDR3 DNA follows: TGTGCCCACAAAAGGAAGGGGACAGATACGCAGTATTTT. Protein sequence: CAHKRKGTDTQYF.

The chain combines TRBV7-9 with TRBJ2-7, with D unclear. Per germline, CDR1 SEHNR and CDR2 FQNEAQ (reference sequence). The CDR3 runs to 12 residues. V shed 4 bases and J shed 3 bases, with 7 bases lying between them. Here the CDR3 reads CASSSLGYEQYF. In nucleotides, the CDR3 is TGTGCCAGCAGCTCTTTGGGCTACGAGCAGTACTTC.

The chain carries TRBV14 and TRBJ2-3; D is possibly TRBD2 (5 bases). This CDR3 is 17 amino acids long. The V end was cut by 0 bases, the J end by 4 bases, with 17 bases between. Germline CDR1 reads SGHDN; CDR2 reads FVKESK. This chain's CDR3 is CASSQDGWEKFADTQYF. The DNA for the CDR3 is TGTGCCAGCAGCCAAGATGGGTGGGAGAAGTTTGCAGATACGCAGTATTTT.

In DNA form, the CDR3 reads TGTGCCAGCAGCTCCACCCAGGGCCCTGGGGCCAACGTCCTGACTTTC. Its translation: CASSSTQGPGANVLTF. The chain is built from TRBV9 and TRBJ2-6, with D tentatively TRBD1 (5 bases). Trimming removed 4 bases from V and 2 bases from J, with 13 bases in between. The germline CDR1 and CDR2 sequences are SGDLS and YYNGEE. The length of the CDR3 is 16 residues.

The chain is built from TRBV7-2 and TRBJ2-7; unclear D gene. This CDR3 has 14 residues. V dropped 7 bases and J dropped 0 bases, with 13 bases sitting between them. CDR1 SGHTA and CDR2 FQGNSA come from the germline V gene. CDR3 residues: CASTPRSASYEQYF. CDR3 nucleotide sequence: TGTGCCAGCACCCCCAGGAGCGCCTCCTACGAGCAGTACTTC.

The chain couples TRBV27 to TRBJ2-1; TRBD2 matches 13 bases. Trimming at V came to 1 base and at J to 8 bases, leaving 5 bases not matched to a gene. The CDR3 totals 16 residues. Germline V gene lookup returns CDR1 MNHEY and CDR2 SMNVEV (reference sequence). CDR3 loop: CASSLWTSGSPDEQFF. CDR3 nucleotides: TGTGCCAGCAGTTTATGGACTAGCGGGAGTCCCGATGAGCAGTTCTTC.

V is TRBV5-4 and J is TRBJ2-2; 7 nucleotides agree with TRBD1. The germline CDR1 and CDR2 sequences are SGHNT and YYREEE (reference sequence). V shed 4 bases, J shed 4 bases, and the junction held 7 bases outside the gene matches. The CDR3 runs to 15 residues. The CDR3 here is CASSPTTGVTGELFF. CDR3 in DNA: TGTGCCAGCAGCCCAACCACAGGGGTCACCGGGGAGCTGTTTTTT.

This clone has just one count. V gene TRBV5-1 combines with J gene TRBJ2-1; D is unclear. The CDR3 has 13 amino acids. With 1 base removed from V and 5 bases from J, the gap between germline ends came to 7 bases. Germline assignment: CDR1 SGHRS and CDR2 YFSETQ. CDR3 region: CASSLSGNNEQFF. The CDR3, as DNA: TGCGCCAGCAGCTTGTCTGGGAACAATGAGCAGTTCTTC.

This clone was counted a few times. CDR3 loop: CASSPGTGVVYGYTF. The CDR3 DNA reads as TGTGCCAGCAGCCCCGGGACAGGGGTAGTTTATGGCTACACCTTC. The chain is built from TRBV7-3 and TRBJ1-2; 10 bases match TRBD1. CDR1 SGHTA and CDR2 FQGTGA come from the germline V gene. The CDR3 has 15 amino acids. V shed 5 bases, J shed 5 bases, and the junction held 8 bases outside the gene matches.

Written as DNA, the CDR3 is TGTGCCAGCAGCTTTAACATGCGGGAGGGCGAGCAGTACTTC. Protein: CASSFNMREGEQYF. V usage is TRBV11-2 and J usage is TRBJ2-7, with TRBD2 matching over 9 bases. This CDR3 is 14 amino acids long. Germline trimming cut 3 bases from V and 6 bases from J; bases unmatched to any gene: 6. CDR1 SGHAT and CDR2 FQNNGV come from the germline V gene.

This chain links TRBV7-2 with TRBJ1-5, with TRBD1 as a possible D gene (5 bases). Per germline, CDR1 SGHTA and CDR2 FQGNSA. Deletions cut 1 base from V and 3 bases from J, with 10 bases between. The CDR3 consists of 15 residues. In nucleotides, the CDR3 is TGTGCCAGCAGCTTAGGGAGACAGACCAATCAGCCCCAGCATTTT. It yields the protein CASSLGRQTNQPQHF.

V gene TRBV6-1 combines with J gene TRBJ2-7; either TRBD1 or TRBD2 may supply D (5 bases each). Germline assignment: CDR1 MNHNS and CDR2 SASEGT. This CDR3 is built from 14 residues. Trimming took 2 bases from V and 4 from J, leaving 12 bases between them. The CDR3 bases are TGTGCCAGCAGTGAACCGGGACGGGTTTACGAGCAGTACTTC. As protein: CASSEPGRVYEQYF.

The chain employs TRBV23-1 and TRBJ1-2; possible D gene TRBD1, 6 bases. TRBV23-1 is noted as an ORF with a role that remains uncertain. This CDR3 is built from 14 residues. Trimming left V 2 bases short and J 6 bases short, with 13 bases between. The CDR3 loop is CASSQIGQRHGYTF. CDR3 sequence (DNA): TGCGCCAGCAGTCAAATTGGACAGAGACATGGCTACACCTTC.

V is TRBV4-2 and J is TRBJ1-2; D is ambiguous. V shed 0 bases and J shed 5 bases, with 19 bases lying between them. CDR3 size: 17 residues. CDR1 and CDR2 (germline): LGHNA, YNFKEQ. In nucleotides, the CDR3 is TGTGCCAGCAGCCAAGATGGGCGCGCCACGGGGAGTTATGGCTACACCTTC. Translating gives CASSQDGRATGSYGYTF.

The count of this clone is one. J is TRBJ2-2 and V is TRBV5-8; D may be TRBD2 (6 bases). CDR1 is SGHTS, CDR2 YDEGEE, per germline. With 1 base removed from V and 5 bases from J, the gap between germline ends came to 12 bases. The CDR3 totals 15 residues. Here the CDR3 reads CASSLTGSGTGELFF. In DNA, the CDR3 is TGTGCCAGCAGCTTGACCGGGAGCGGAACCGGGGAGCTGTTTTTT.

V and J are TRBV30 and TRBJ2-7; 11 bases are shared with TRBD2. The ends lost 5 bases at V and 6 bases at J; junction bases unmatched: 6. The CDR3 has 13 amino acids. Germline-derived CDR1 and CDR2 are GTSNPN and SVGIG (reference sequence). This chain's CDR3 is CAWGGLAVSEQYF. DNA for the CDR3: TGTGCCTGGGGGGGACTAGCGGTCTCCGAGCAGTACTTC.

The chain carries TRBV4-1 and TRBJ2-7; 8 bases match TRBD2. The CDR3 is 14 amino acids. The V and J ends lost 2 bases and 4 bases, in that order; junction bases with no gene match: 4. Germline V gives CDR1 MGHRA, CDR2 YSYEKL. Here the CDR3 DNA reads TGCGCCAGCAGCCAACCGGCTAGCGGGTACGAGCAGTACTTC. This encodes CASSQPASGYEQYF.